The 31 T cell receptor beta chains reported below all come from one sample, sequenced in a study of shared clonotypes between healthy human individuals. Sequencing used immunoSEQ multiplex PCR; TCRdb keeps in-frame clones, though not all of them. The sample records around 1.9 million clones, around 93% being singletons. The naive CD8 fraction comprised CD45RO-negative cells positively selected for CCR7 and excluded terminally differentiated effector memory CD45RA+ cells. Sequenced input: naive CD8+ T cells from PBMCs. The receptors were sampled from a man between 18 and 29 years old in good health. Some clones in this sample may be carry-over from other donors' samples.

Regarding this clone: The sample holds other DNA sequences that translate to the same CDR3. The chain links TRBV5-6 to TRBJ1-1; D gene ambiguous. V lost 2 bases, J lost 1 base, and 6 bases lay in between. The germline V gene encodes CDR1 SGHDT and CDR2 YYEEEE. The CDR3 runs 13 residues. This chain's CDR3 is CASSLPENTEAFF. For the CDR3, the DNA is TGTGCCAGCAGCTTACCTGAGAACACTGAAGCTTTCTTT.

This rearrangement joins TRBV9 to TRBJ1-2, with D hard to call. This CDR3 has 15 amino acids. V lost 0 bases and J 1 base, leaving 10 bases between the germline ends. CDR1 SGDLS and CDR2 YYNGEE come from the germline V gene. The CDR3 DNA follows: TGTGCCAGCAGCGTAGTGGCGGGCAATAACTATGGCTACACCTTC. This translates into CASSVVAGNNYGYTF. The whole variable domain, remainder taken from reference TRBV9 and TRBJ1-2, is DSGVTQTPKHLITATGQRVTLRCSPRSGDLSVYWYQQSLDQGLQFLIQYYNGEERAKGNILERFSAQQFPDLHSELNLSSLELGDSALYFCASSVVAGNNYGYTFGSGTRLTVV.

The gene calls are TRBV15 and TRBJ2-3; D is tentatively TRBD1 or TRBD2 (5 bases each). V was clipped by 4 bases and J by 1 base, with 9 bases between them. The CDR3 extends over 14 amino acids. The germline gives CDR1 LNHNV, CDR2 YYDKDF (reference sequence). The CDR3 spells CATSNRDRTDTQYF. CDR3 bases: TGTGCCACCAGCAATAGGGACCGCACAGATACGCAGTATTTT.

The chain joins TRBV7-9 to TRBJ1-3; D unresolved. The CDR3 totals 14 residues. V shed 5 bases and J shed 0 bases, with 8 bases lying between them. Germline V CDR1 and CDR2: SEHNR, FQNEAQ (reference sequence). CDR3 DNA: TGTGCCAGCAGCGGCTTTAGCTCTGGAAACACCATATATTTT. Residues: CASSGFSSGNTIYF.

Note on this clone: This CDR3 is missing its conserved last phenylalanine or tryptophan, likely due to a read error. The limits of the CDR3 on the DNA are not certain, so only TCRdb's listed CDR3 is given. The genes are TRBV5-1 and TRBJ1-2; TRBD1 was called by the table and not checked on the DNA. From germline, CDR1 is SGHRS and CDR2 YFSETQ. The CDR3 length is 14 residues, termini included. The CDR3 protein is CASRIYDRGPTEFV.

On this clone: Other DNA sequences in the sample encode the same CDR3. The rearrangement links TRBV7-3 to TRBJ2-7; 8 positions match TRBD1. V shed 3 bases and J 2 bases; nucleotides not matched to a gene: 3. The CDR3 has 14 residues. Germline V CDR1 and CDR2: SGHTA, FQGTGA. The CDR3 coding sequence is TGTGCCAGCAGCTTCGACAGGGGTCCCTACGAGCAGTACTTC. It translates to CASSFDRGPYEQYF.

The rearrangement uses TRBV4-3 and TRBJ2-7; D assignment may be TRBD1 or TRBD2 (5 bases each). The V gene lost 0 bases and the J gene lost 1 base, with 16 bases spanning the gap. The germline gives CDR1 LGHNA, CDR2 YSLEER. The CDR3 spans 17 residues. CDR3 loop: CASSQEEQGRGSYEQYF. The CDR3 DNA sequence: TGCGCCAGCAGCCAAGAGGAGCAGGGTCGCGGGTCCTACGAGCAGTACTTC.

This clone was detected once. V gene TRBV5-3 combines with J gene TRBJ1-2; TRBD1 is a possible D gene (5 bases). TRBV5-3 counts as an open reading frame of uncertain function. The CDR3 is made up of 13 amino acids. The V gene lost 4 bases and the J gene lost 7 bases, with 14 bases spanning the gap. CDR3 sequence (DNA): TGTGCCAGAAGCACGGACAAGGCTTGTGGCTACACCTTC. It specifies CARSTDKACGYTF.

The chain joins TRBV15 to TRBJ1-5; 7 bases are a match to TRBD1. The CDR3 loop spans 15 amino acids. Germline loops: CDR1 LNHNV, CDR2 YYDKDF (reference sequence). The ends lost 4 bases at V and 4 bases at J; junction bases unmatched: 7. CDR3 sequence: CATSTWGTANQPQHF. In nucleotides, the CDR3 is TGTGCCACCAGCACCTGGGGGACAGCAAATCAGCCCCAGCATTTT.

This chain connects TRBV5-1 to TRBJ1-4; TRBD1 matches 8 bases. CDR1 SGHRS and CDR2 YFSETQ come from the germline V gene. Unmatched junction bases numbered 6, after V lost 3 bases and J lost 8 bases. The CDR3 is made up of 14 amino acids. DNA for the CDR3: TGCGCCAGCAGCTCGGACAGGGTAGGGGAAAAACTGTTTTTT. Translated: CASSSDRVGEKLFF.

The chain recombines TRBV5-4 with TRBJ1-5; D is ambiguous. This CDR3 has 14 amino acids. The germline CDR1 and CDR2 sequences are SGHNT and YYREEE (reference sequence). V lost 4 bases, J lost 0 bases, and 8 bases lay in between. This CDR3 is CASSLRGSNQPQHF. As DNA, the CDR3 is TGTGCCAGCAGCCTGCGCGGTAGCAATCAGCCCCAGCATTTT.

The V call is TRBV29-1, the J call TRBJ2-2, with 10 bases aligning to TRBD2. This CDR3 comprises 19 residues. Germline V lookup: CDR1 SQVTM, CDR2 ANQGSEA. V shed 6 bases, J shed 3 bases, and the junction held 19 bases outside the gene matches. The CDR3 DNA reads as TGCAGCGTCGCCACCCCAGGAAGTAGCGGGAGGCCTTACACCGGGGAGCTGTTTTTT. Residues: CSVATPGSSGRPYTGELFF.

V and J are TRBV9 and TRBJ1-1, with D possibly matching TRBD1 (5 bases). The CDR3 extends over 12 amino acids. CDR1 and CDR2 from the germline V gene are SGDLS and YYNGEE. Trimming cost V 3 bases and J 6 bases, with 9 bases left between them. Written as DNA, the CDR3 is TGTGCCAGCAGCGGAACACAGGCTGAAGCTTTCTTT. It translates to CASSGTQAEAFF.

V usage is TRBV5-4 and J usage is TRBJ2-7; 11 nucleotides match TRBD2. The V and J ends lost 0 bases and 7 bases, in that order; junction bases with no gene match: 3. This CDR3 is 14 amino acids long. Germline V lookup: CDR1 SGHNT, CDR2 YYREEE (reference sequence). CDR3 DNA: TGTGCCAGCAGCTTGGGGATAGCGGGAGGGGAGCAGTACTTC. As protein: CASSLGIAGGEQYF.

The DNA for the CDR3 is TGTGCCAGCAGCTTAAGGGGACTAGCGGGAGACGATGAGCAGTTCTTC. Translating gives CASSLRGLAGDDEQFF. V and J are TRBV7-9 and TRBJ2-1; 14 nucleotides match TRBD2. This CDR3 region has 16 residues. Germline V CDR1 and CDR2: SEHNR, FQNEAQ (reference sequence). Trimming removed 2 bases from V and 8 bases from J; junction bases left unmatched: 5.

The genes are TRBV4-2 and TRBJ1-5, with a possible D match to TRBD1 (6 bases). CDR3 length: 16 residues. Germline CDR1 and CDR2: LGHNA and YNFKEQ. V lost 0 bases, J lost 6 bases, and 15 bases lay in between. The CDR3, as DNA: TGTGCCAGCAGCCAAGAGCTACAGGGAATTTTTCAGCCCCAGCATTTT. Amino acid sequence: CASSQELQGIFQPQHF.

The gene calls are TRBV7-8 and TRBJ2-3; 9 bases match TRBD2. The CDR3 loop spans 19 amino acids. Germline values: CDR1 SGHVS, CDR2 FQNEAQ. V trimming: 5 bases; J trimming: 0 bases; junction bases outside the gene matches: 15. The CDR3 DNA reads as TGTGCCAGCAGCGGACGACTAGAGCGGGAGGTTATAAGCACAGATACGCAGTATTTT. Its protein product is CASSGRLEREVISTDTQYF.

The sample holds a few counts of this clone. The chain uses TRBV30 and TRBJ1-1; D is possibly TRBD1 (5 bases). CDR3 length: 13 amino acids. V gave up 3 bases and J gave up 0 bases, with 8 bases separating them. Per germline, CDR1 GTSNPN and CDR2 SVGIG (reference sequence). The CDR3 spells CAWRGTMNTEAFF. For the CDR3, the DNA is TGTGCCTGGAGAGGGACTATGAACACTGAAGCTTTCTTT.

DNA for the CDR3: TGTGCCAGCAGTCCCCGCCGAGGGGGGGGGCGGGGCTACACCTTC. It specifies CASSPRRGGGRGYTF. V and J are TRBV28 and TRBJ1-2, with D tentatively TRBD1 (6 bases). Trimming took 5 bases from V and 8 from J, leaving 21 bases between them. CDR1 MDHEN and CDR2 SYDVKM come from the germline V gene. The CDR3 totals 15 residues.

This chain uses TRBV7-9 with TRBJ2-7; D might be TRBD1 (6 bases). The CDR3 runs 14 residues. V lost 5 bases to trimming and J lost 2 bases, with 13 bases between them. Germline V gene sequence: CDR1 SEHNR, CDR2 FQNEAQ (reference sequence). DNA of the CDR3: TGTGCCAGCAGCCAACCGGACAGTACCTACGAGCAGTACTTC. Its translation: CASSQPDSTYEQYF.

In regard to this clone: The identical CDR3 is also encoded by other nucleotide sequences in the sample. The chain uses TRBV4-2 and TRBJ2-7, with 9 nucleotides matching TRBD1. Trimming cost V 2 bases and J 2 bases; bases outside gene matches: 4. This CDR3 has 15 amino acids. Looked up from germline, CDR1 is LGHNA and CDR2 is YNFKEQ. CDR3 in DNA: TGTGCCAGCAGCCAACGGGGACAGGGCGCCTACGAGCAGTACTTC. Amino acids: CASSQRGQGAYEQYF.

This clone turned up a few times. This rearrangement joins TRBV4-2 to TRBJ1-1; possible D gene TRBD1, 5 bases. Germline values: CDR1 LGHNA, CDR2 YNFKEQ. V was pared by 1 base and J by 3 bases, with 12 bases between. The CDR3 loop spans 15 amino acids. The CDR3 protein is CASSQVTGWDTEAFF. CDR3 in DNA: TGTGCCAGCAGCCAAGTCACAGGATGGGACACTGAAGCTTTCTTT.

The chain has TRBV5-5 and TRBJ2-7; D gene ambiguous. The germline V gene encodes CDR1 SGHKS and CDR2 YYEKEE (reference sequence). Trimming pared 5 bases from V and 0 bases from J, leaving 9 bases between. This CDR3 has 13 residues. DNA of the CDR3: TGTGCCAGCAGTTTGACCCTCTCCTACGAGCAGTACTTC. Its translation is CASSLTLSYEQYF.

As concerns this clone: Other DNA sequences in this specimen translate into the identical CDR3. The V call is TRBV30, the J call TRBJ2-1, with no clear D. Germline CDR1 is GTSNPN and CDR2 is SVGIG (reference sequence). The CDR3 covers 13 residues. V was pared by 0 bases and J by 1 base, with 4 bases between. CDR3 bases: TGTGCCTGGAGTGTGGTATCCTACAATGAGCAGTTCTTC. Residues: CAWSVVSYNEQFF.

The chain links TRBV9 to TRBJ2-7, with D tentatively TRBD1 (6 bases). The V gene's germline CDR1 is SGDLS and CDR2 YYNGEE. This CDR3 comprises 13 residues. V was pared by 0 bases and J by 4 bases, with 8 bases between. This chain's CDR3 is CASSVVTGYEQYF. In DNA, the CDR3 is TGTGCCAGCAGCGTAGTTACAGGGTACGAGCAGTACTTC.

Comments on this clone: Other DNA sequences from this sample encode an identical CDR3 as well. The V gene is TRBV10-3, the J gene TRBJ2-7, with a weak D call TRBD1 (5 bases). The germline V and J ends were trimmed by 2 bases and 3 bases, with 8 bases remaining between them. The V gene's germline CDR1 is ENHRY and CDR2 SYGVKD. The CDR3 has 13 amino acids. The CDR3 DNA follows: TGTGCCATCAGTGAGAGGGGAAGCTACGAGCAGTACTTC. Translated, it gives CAISERGSYEQYF.

The V call is TRBV13, the J call TRBJ2-5, with 12 bases identical to TRBD2. The CDR3 sequence is 17 residues long. Looked up from germline, CDR1 is PRHDT and CDR2 is FYEKMQ (reference sequence). The V and J ends lost 5 bases and 0 bases, in that order; junction bases with no gene match: 7. DNA for the CDR3: TGTGCCAGCAGCCACAGACTAGCGGGAGTCCACCAAGAGACCCAGTACTTC. It translates to CASSHRLAGVHQETQYF.

This chain connects TRBV9 to TRBJ2-6, with 8 bases that match TRBD1. V lost 6 bases to trimming and J lost 0 bases; unmatched junction nucleotides: 8. Germline-derived CDR1 and CDR2 are SGDLS and YYNGEE. This CDR3 is 17 amino acids long. CDR3 amino acids: CASKGTGDYSGANVLTF. The CDR3 DNA reads as TGTGCCAGCAAAGGGACAGGTGACTACTCTGGGGCCAACGTCCTGACTTTC.

Concerning this clone itself: Within the sample, other DNA sequences also encode this same CDR3. The chain combines TRBV27 with TRBJ1-5; D possibly corresponds to TRBD1 (5 bases). V was clipped by 2 bases and J by 5 bases, with 10 bases between them. This CDR3 contains 14 residues. Germline CDR1 and CDR2: MNHEY and SMNVEV (reference sequence). In DNA, the CDR3 is TGTGCCAGCAGTTTAAGGGGAGGGGATCAGCCCCAGCATTTT. This sequence encodes CASSLRGGDQPQHF.

The rearrangement uses TRBV5-1 and TRBJ2-6; 9 positions match TRBD1. CDR1 and CDR2 from the germline V gene are SGHRS and YFSETQ. V dropped 0 bases and J dropped 0; count of bases not matched to a gene: 7. The CDR3 contains 19 residues. The CDR3 is CASSLGSTGGGSGANVLTF. The CDR3 nucleotides read TGCGCCAGCAGCTTGGGCAGCACAGGGGGCGGCTCTGGGGCCAACGTCCTGACTTTC.

This clone was picked up one time. The chain combines TRBV5-3 with TRBJ2-7, with 8 bases matching TRBD1. TRBV5-3 is recorded as an ORF, its role being uncertain. V shed 6 bases and J 4 bases; nucleotides not matched to a gene: 24. The CDR3 spans 19 residues. The CDR3 DNA is TGTGCCAGAACCTCAACCGACAGGGGTGGTCAGAATAGATGGTACGAGCAGTACTTC. It is translated as CARTSTDRGGQNRWYEQYF.